These T cell receptor beta chains were read from a single sample in a study of cytomegalovirus exposure and HLA in healthy donors. Measured with immunoSEQ multiplex PCR; TCRdb has only the in-frame clones, and not every one. The table includes around 150,000 clones, around 90% detected once. The sample consisted of PBMCs. The receptors come from a woman under 30 in good health and CMV-seropositive. CDR3s leave out the opening cysteine and the closing phenylalanine or tryptophan.

J gene	CDR3 length	V gene	CDR3 protein
TRBJ1-6	12	TRBV6-5	ASSYRGRDSPLH
TRBJ1-5	12	TRBV5-1	ASSLDTGIQPQH
TRBJ2-1	13	TRBV9	ASSDGQANYNEQF
TRBJ2-1	14	TRBV7-2	ASSAPEWVLINEQF
TRBJ1-1	11	TRBV5-5	ASSLARVTEAF
TRBJ2-2	16	TRBV5-1	ASSLNPAAGGLAGELF
TRBJ1-2	13	TRBV7-9	ASSLDGARSYGYT
TRBJ1-2	12	TRBV27	ASSLRETYGGYT
TRBJ2-5	10	TRBV27	ASSFFRETQY
TRBJ1-2	10	TRBV30	AWSEGAYGYT
TRBJ2-7	12	TRBV5-1	ASSPSGSSYEQY
TRBJ2-2	12	TRBV6-4	ASSQTRMTGELF
TRBJ2-5	13	TRBV5-1	ASSFGGAIQETQY
TRBJ1-5	15	TRBV11-3	ASSLGFGEGGNQPQH
TRBJ2-3	14	TRBV7-9	ASSLVRGQGTDTQY
TRBJ1-6	13	TRBV19	ASSIGTGPNSPLH
TRBJ1-5	12	TRBV9	ASSLQDRGEPQH
TRBJ2-7	11	TRBV6-1	ASRDRASHEQY
TRBJ2-2	12	TRBV7-3	ASSSPINTGELF
TRBJ2-7	12	TRBV7-9	ASSLAGTHREQY